These 29 T cell receptor beta chains were sequenced from one sample in a study of PD-L1 blockade in urothelial cancer. The table came from immunoSEQ multiplex PCR; TCRdb's copy has only in-frame clones and leaves some out. The data show some 56,000 clones, roughly 85% seen once. Indicated time point: pretreatment peripheral blood. The material sequenced was PBMCs, taken around atezolizumab (anti-PD-L1) treatment. Receptors were obtained from a man between 65 and 79 years old with urothelial cancer.

This clone was observed a single time. This chain joins TRBV19 and TRBJ2-7; 10 nucleotides align to TRBD2. Per germline, CDR1 LNHDA and CDR2 SQIVND (reference sequence). The V and J ends lost 9 bases and 7 bases, in that order; junction bases with no gene match: 18. The CDR3 runs to 16 residues. CDR3 DNA: TGTGCCAGCACCCCCCATGCGCTAGCGGGAGCGGAAGAGCAGTACTTC. It encodes CASTPHALAGAEEQYF.

The genes are TRBV21-1 and TRBJ2-7; TRBD2 is the table's D call and was not checked against the DNA. TRBV21-1 is deemed a pseudogene. The CDR3 is 14 amino acids. CDR3 bases: TGTGCCAGCAGCAGGCAAGCGGGGTCCTCGGAGCAGTACTTC. Protein sequence: CASSRQAGSSEQYF.

The rearrangement links TRBV29-1 to TRBJ1-2; 8 bases fit TRBD1. The CDR3 has 16 amino acids. With 1 base clipped from V and 8 bases from J, the junction kept 15 bases outside the gene matches. The V gene's germline CDR1 is SQVTM and CDR2 ANQGSEA. The CDR3 sequence: CSVEGTGIHSVGGYTF. DNA for the CDR3: TGCAGCGTTGAAGGGACAGGGATACATTCGGTCGGAGGCTACACCTTC.

The V and J genes are TRBV7-2 and TRBJ2-7; 12 nucleotides align to TRBD2. V lost 5 bases, J lost 3 bases, and 8 bases stayed unmatched. Per germline, CDR1 SGHTA and CDR2 FQGNSA. The CDR3 has 16 residues. CDR3 sequence reads: CASSALAGGLFYEQYF. CDR3 in DNA: TGTGCCAGCAGCGCGCTAGCGGGAGGGCTATTCTACGAGCAGTACTTC.

The chain uses TRBV19 and TRBJ2-2; 9 bases fit TRBD1. The CDR3 sequence is 17 residues long. The ends lost 3 bases at V and 7 bases at J; junction bases unmatched: 12. Per the germline V gene, CDR1 is LNHDA and CDR2 is SQIVND (reference sequence). The CDR3 DNA reads TGTGCCAGTAGTATTAAAGGGACAGGGTGGGGAGACGGGGAGCTGTTTTTT. Translation: CASSIKGTGWGDGELFF.

This chain connects TRBV5-6 to TRBJ2-2; D might be TRBD2 (5 bases). This CDR3 is built from 15 residues. The V gene lost 2 bases and the J gene lost 4 bases, with 12 bases spanning the gap. The germline CDR1 and CDR2 sequences are SGHDT and YYEEEE. The CDR3 bases are TGTGCCAGCAGCTTCGCCGGGATGGGCACCGGGGAGCTGTTTTTT. It encodes CASSFAGMGTGELFF.

This clone occurred once. The V and J genes are TRBV7-3 and TRBJ2-2; TRBD2 matches at 10 bases. The CDR3 has 15 residues. The germline V gene has CDR1 SGHTA and CDR2 FQGTGA. V shed 5 bases and J 5 bases; nucleotides not matched to a gene: 5. DNA of the CDR3: TGTGCCAGCAGCCCCCAGACTAGCGGGACCGGGGAGCTGTTTTTT. Encoded protein: CASSPQTSGTGELFF.

The chain is built from TRBV10-3 and TRBJ2-7; tentatively, D is TRBD1 (5 bases). The CDR3 is 12 residues long. CDR1 ENHRY and CDR2 SYGVKD come from the germline V gene. V dropped 3 bases and J dropped 3 bases, with 6 bases sitting between them. The CDR3 sequence is CAISERGYEQYF. CDR3 DNA sequence: TGTGCCATCAGTGAAAGGGGCTACGAGCAGTACTTC.

The chain has TRBV10-3 and TRBJ2-3; TRBD2 agrees at 9 bases. This CDR3 comprises 13 residues. Germline assignment: CDR1 ENHRY and CDR2 SYGVKD. The junction had 9 bases not matched to a gene; V was cut back by 11 bases and J by 6 bases. This CDR3 is CAASGRGGDTQYF. CDR3 DNA sequence: TGTGCCGCTTCTGGGCGGGGGGGGGATACGCAGTATTTT.

The rearrangement links TRBV29-1 to TRBJ2-6; TRBD1 matches at 9 bases. J was trimmed by 4 bases and V by 7 bases; bases with no gene match: 5. The CDR3 totals 14 residues. Germline V lookup: CDR1 SQVTM, CDR2 ANQGSEA. CDR3 sequence (DNA): TGCAGCGCCGGACAGGGGTCAGGGGCCAACGTCCTGACTTTC. This codes for CSAGQGSGANVLTF.

The chain carries TRBV27 and TRBJ1-1, with TRBD1 identical over 7 bases. The CDR3 is 13 residues long. With 3 bases clipped from V and 5 bases from J, the junction kept 3 bases outside the gene matches. Germline V gene data show CDR1 as MNHEY and CDR2 as SMNVEV (reference sequence). In DNA, the CDR3 is TGTGCCAGCAGTTTCCGACAGGGAACTGAAGCTTTCTTT. Translated, it gives CASSFRQGTEAFF.

CDR3 amino acids: CASSGSGGVETQYF. Here the CDR3 DNA reads TGTGCCAGCAGTGGATCAGGGGGAGTCGAGACCCAGTACTTC. The rearrangement links TRBV2 to TRBJ2-5; 7 bases line up with TRBD1. This CDR3 has 14 residues. The V gene's germline CDR1 is SNHLY and CDR2 FYNNEI. V lost 4 bases, J lost 5 bases, and 7 bases stayed unmatched.

The chain links TRBV6-5 to TRBJ2-7; perhaps TRBD2 as D (5 bases). The V end lost 0 bases, the J end lost 0 bases, and 9 bases lay between the germline ends. The CDR3 spans 15 residues. CDR1 and CDR2 (germline): MNHEY, SVGAGI. CDR3 DNA sequence: TGTGCCAGCAGTTACTCGAGCGGCTACTCCTACGAGCAGTACTTC. Translating it yields CASSYSSGYSYEQYF.

This clone was counted a few times. The rearrangement uses TRBV6-4 and TRBJ2-1; 9 bases map to TRBD2. The ends lost 0 bases at V and 8 bases at J; junction bases unmatched: 5. Germline V gene lookup returns CDR1 MRHNA and CDR2 SNTAGT. The CDR3 loop spans 15 amino acids. The CDR3 bases are TGTGCCAGCAGTGACTCTAGCGGGAGTATGGATGAGCAGTTCTTC. Translating gives CASSDSSGSMDEQFF.

This clone occurred once. This CDR3 is also generated by other DNA sequences in the sample. This sequence joins TRBV30 and TRBJ2-7, with TRBD1 matching 8 bases. V trimming: 5 bases; J trimming: 3 bases; junction bases outside the gene matches: 6. Germline CDR1 reads GTSNPN; CDR2 reads SVGIG (reference sequence). CDR3 length: 13 amino acids. For the CDR3, the DNA is TGTGCCTGGGGGACGGGGACAGGCTACGAGCAGTACTTC. Translation gives CAWGTGTGYEQYF.

The genes are TRBV27 and TRBJ2-2; 9 bases are a match to TRBD1. V shed 6 bases, J shed 6 bases, and the junction held 11 bases outside the gene matches. Germline V gene lookup returns CDR1 MNHEY and CDR2 SMNVEV (reference sequence). There are 16 residues in the CDR3. The CDR3 DNA reads TGTGCCAGCAGCATCGGGACAGGGAGGGTCGCCGGGGAGCTGTTTTTT. Protein: CASSIGTGRVAGELFF.

This clone occurred once. This sequence joins TRBV6-5 and TRBJ1-2, with TRBD1 matching over 8 bases. J was trimmed by 3 bases and V by 6 bases; bases with no gene match: 6. CDR3 length: 14 amino acids. Germline V gives CDR1 MNHEY, CDR2 SVGAGI. In DNA form, the CDR3 reads TGTGCCAGCAGAGTCAGGGGGCCAGACTATGGCTACACCTTC. This sequence encodes CASRVRGPDYGYTF.

The table lists this clone with a few counts. The chain has TRBV5-6 and TRBJ2-7; TRBD1 agrees at 7 bases. Per germline, CDR1 SGHDT and CDR2 YYEEEE. The CDR3 is 13 amino acids. The trim removed 0 bases at V and 5 bases at J, leaving 2 bases unmatched. CDR3 bases: TGTGCCAGCAGCTTGGGGCAGGGGGACGAGCAGTACTTC. This codes for CASSLGQGDEQYF.

The rearrangement links TRBV5-6 to TRBJ2-2; 9 bases align to TRBD1. Germline V gene lookup returns CDR1 SGHDT and CDR2 YYEEEE. The trim removed 0 bases at V and 6 bases at J, leaving 9 bases unmatched. This CDR3 is built from 17 residues. CDR3 DNA sequence: TGTGCCAGCAGCTTGGCACCGGGACAGGGATGGCCCGGGGAGCTGTTTTTT. Translation gives CASSLAPGQGWPGELFF.

This clone was counted a single time. For the CDR3, the DNA is TGCGCCAGCAGCTTGGGTCTAGCGGGAGGAGGGGGGGGAAGGAATGAGCAGTTCTTC. Translation gives CASSLGLAGGGGGRNEQFF. The rearrangement joins TRBV5-1 to TRBJ2-1; TRBD2 agrees at 11 bases. In germline, CDR1 is SGHRS, CDR2 YFSETQ. V lost 0 bases, J lost 7 bases, and 15 bases stayed unmatched. The CDR3 covers 19 residues.

The chain joins TRBV19 to TRBJ2-1; D is undetermined. Germline assignment: CDR1 LNHDA and CDR2 SQIVND (reference sequence). The CDR3 has 16 amino acids. Trimming left V 1 base short and J 0 bases short, with 10 bases between. The CDR3 reads CASSIGGTLSYNEQFF. The CDR3 coding sequence is TGTGCCAGTAGTATAGGAGGAACACTCTCCTACAATGAGCAGTTCTTC. Drawing the rest from reference TRBV19 and TRBJ2-1, the complete variable domain is DGGITQSPKYLFRKEGQNVTLSCEQNLNHDAMYWYRQDPGQGLRLIYYSQIVNDFQKGDIAEGYSVSREKKESFPLTVTSAQKNPTAFYLCASSIGGTLSYNEQFFGPGTRLTVL.

The chain is built from TRBV5-4 and TRBJ2-7; 15 bases line up with TRBD2. V shed 0 bases, J shed 7 bases, and the junction held 5 bases outside the gene matches. The germline gives CDR1 SGHNT, CDR2 YYREEE (reference sequence). The length of the CDR3 is 16 residues. CDR3 sequence reads: CASSLAAGTSGGEQYF. The CDR3 DNA is TGTGCCAGCAGCTTGGCGGCCGGGACTAGCGGGGGGGAGCAGTACTTC.

About this clone: The CDR3 ends on some other residue instead of the conserved phenylalanine or tryptophan, so this is likely a read error. It is unclear where the CDR3 begins or ends on the DNA, so no DNA is shown, and the CDR3 is as TCRdb lists it. V and J are TRBV5-1 and TRBJ1-3; the D call of TRBD1 is as the table states it, not checked on the DNA. Germline V gene data show CDR1 as SGHRS and CDR2 as YFSETQ. The CDR3 contains 11 residues when both ends are counted. This CDR3 reads CASSFYFGGLL.

This clone has just one count. This chain joins TRBV2 and TRBJ1-2, with D tentatively TRBD1 (5 bases). The CDR3 covers 15 residues. Trimming removed 2 bases at V and 0 bases at J, with 10 bases between. CDR1 and CDR2 (germline): SNHLY, FYNNEI. The CDR3 DNA reads TGTGCCAGCAGTGAAATGGGGCATCCTAACTATGGCTACACCTTC. It encodes CASSEMGHPNYGYTF.

This chain connects TRBV11-2 to TRBJ2-7; 14 nucleotides align to TRBD2. This CDR3 contains 15 residues. V trimming: 5 bases; J trimming: 6 bases; junction bases outside the gene matches: 6. Germline V lookup: CDR1 SGHAT, CDR2 FQNNGV. CDR3 sequence: CASSQGLAGVGEQYF. In nucleotides, the CDR3 is TGTGCCAGCAGCCAGGGACTAGCGGGAGTTGGCGAGCAGTACTTC.

This clone appeared a few times. Other DNA sequences within the sample encode an identical CDR3. This chain connects TRBV18 to TRBJ1-2, with D unresolved. The CDR3 loop spans 13 amino acids. Germline V gives CDR1 KGHSH, CDR2 LQKENI. V shed 2 bases and J shed 2 bases, with 6 bases lying between them. The DNA of the CDR3 is TGTGCCAGCTCACCAACGGGGAACTATGGCTACACCTTC. Residues: CASSPTGNYGYTF.

The rearrangement joins TRBV11-2 to TRBJ2-2; D ambiguous. The CDR3 totals 14 residues. From germline, CDR1 is SGHAT and CDR2 FQNNGV. V dropped 1 base and J dropped 0 bases, with 3 bases sitting between them. DNA of the CDR3: TGTGCCAGCAGCTTAGGAGCGAACACCGGGGAGCTGTTTTTT. Its translation: CASSLGANTGELFF.

The rearrangement uses TRBV18 and TRBJ2-7, with 8 bases aligning to TRBD2. V dropped 2 bases and J dropped 4; count of bases not matched to a gene: 7. The germline CDR1 and CDR2 sequences are KGHSH and LQKENI. CDR3 length equals 15 residues. CDR3 DNA: TGTGCCAGCTCACCAAGAAGCGGGAGCGCGTACGAGCAGTACTTC. Encoded protein: CASSPRSGSAYEQYF.

The chain employs TRBV5-6 and TRBJ1-1, with TRBD1 identical over 12 bases. J was trimmed by 4 bases and V by 6 bases; bases with no gene match: 10. The CDR3 has 16 residues. Germline assignment: CDR1 SGHDT and CDR2 YYEEEE. The CDR3 DNA is TGTGCCAGCAAAGGGGACAGGGGGCAGAGGAGCACTGAAGCTTTCTTT. Protein product: CASKGDRGQRSTEAFF.